This T cell receptor beta chain was profiled in a study of regulatory T cells in long-lasting Graves disease. A remark on this clonotype: What it binds is not known. Being one base from a much bigger clone, this may be a read error.

The V gene's germline CDR1 is SGHTA and CDR2 FQGNSA. The CDR3 contains 13 residues. Time point noted: newly diagnosed GD, antithyroid drugs for less than 3 months. Isolated PBMC RNA provided the starting material for the TCR library. Recruitment took place at an endocrinology department in Xi'an, China. Arm-PCR of CDR3 regions and iRepertoire HTBI primers were used to build TCR beta libraries. TCRdb re-called the multiplex PCR reads with MiXCR, one entry per CDR3 protein. The table has 450,000 to 700,000 distinct CDR3 sequences, roughly 14% seen once; the top ten hold roughly 10%. Broader study findings: Repertoires from persistent disease leaned toward TRBV28, TRBJ1-2 and TRBJ2-5.

The data also belong to a second study, concerning T cells in Graves' hyperthyroidism and ophthalmopathy. This second report adds: Most thyroid clonotypes with frequency above 0.001 were detected in blood.

The chain carries TRBV7-2 and TRBJ2-1; D is perhaps TRBD2 (6 bases). This material consisted of peripheral blood mononuclear cells (PBMCs), taken at new diagnosis, from a patient treated with antithyroid drugs. The receptor's source is a man aged 25 to 40 with Graves disease. Here the CDR3 DNA reads TGTGCCAGCAGCCGGGGGACCCTCAATGGGCAGTTCTTC. Translated, it gives CASSRGTLNGQFF.